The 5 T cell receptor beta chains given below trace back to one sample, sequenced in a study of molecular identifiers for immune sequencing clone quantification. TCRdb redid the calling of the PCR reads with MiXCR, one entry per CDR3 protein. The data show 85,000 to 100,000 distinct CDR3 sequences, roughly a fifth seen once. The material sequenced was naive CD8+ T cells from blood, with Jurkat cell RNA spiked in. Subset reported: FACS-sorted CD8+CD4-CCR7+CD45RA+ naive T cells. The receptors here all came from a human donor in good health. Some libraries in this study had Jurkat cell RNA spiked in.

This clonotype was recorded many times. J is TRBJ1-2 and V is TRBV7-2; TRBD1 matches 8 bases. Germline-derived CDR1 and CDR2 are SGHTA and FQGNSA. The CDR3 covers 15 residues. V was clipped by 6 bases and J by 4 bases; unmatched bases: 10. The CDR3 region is CASSPPTGDGYGYTF. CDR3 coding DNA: TGTGCCAGCAGTCCACCGACAGGGGACGGCTATGGCTACACCTTC. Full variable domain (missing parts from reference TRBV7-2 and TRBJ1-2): GAGVSQSPSNKVTEKGKDVELRCDPISGHTALYWYRQSLGQGLEFLIYFQGNSAPDKSGLPSDRFSAERTGGSVSTLTIQRTQQEDSAVYLCASSPPTGDGYGYTFGSGTRLTVV.

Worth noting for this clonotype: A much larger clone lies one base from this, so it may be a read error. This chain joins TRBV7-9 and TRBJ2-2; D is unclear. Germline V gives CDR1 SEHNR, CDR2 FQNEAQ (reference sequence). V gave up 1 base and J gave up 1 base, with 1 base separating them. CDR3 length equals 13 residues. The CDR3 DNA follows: TGTGCCAGCAGCTTAGAGAACACCGGGGAGCTGTTTTTT. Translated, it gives CASSLENTGELFF. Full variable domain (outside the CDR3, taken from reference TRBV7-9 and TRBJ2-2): DTGVSQNPRHKITKRGQNVTFRCDPISEHNRLYWYRQTLGQGPEFLTYFQNEAQLEKSRLLSDRFSAERPKGSFSTLEIQRTEQGDSAMYLCASSLENTGELFFGEGSRLTVL.

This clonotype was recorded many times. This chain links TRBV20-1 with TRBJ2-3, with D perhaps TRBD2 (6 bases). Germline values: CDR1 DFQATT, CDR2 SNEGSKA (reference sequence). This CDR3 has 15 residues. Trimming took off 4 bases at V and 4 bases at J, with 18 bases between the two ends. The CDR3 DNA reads TGCAGTGCTACGGAAGGCGCGGGGCCCTCAGATACGCAGTATTTT. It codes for CSATEGAGPSDTQYF.

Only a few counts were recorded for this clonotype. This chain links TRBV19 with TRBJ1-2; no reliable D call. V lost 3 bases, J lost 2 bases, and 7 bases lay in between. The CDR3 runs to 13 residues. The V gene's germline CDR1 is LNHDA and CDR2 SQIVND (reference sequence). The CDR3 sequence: CASSILSNYGYTF. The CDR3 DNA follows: TGTGCCAGTAGTATCTTATCCAACTATGGCTACACCTTC.

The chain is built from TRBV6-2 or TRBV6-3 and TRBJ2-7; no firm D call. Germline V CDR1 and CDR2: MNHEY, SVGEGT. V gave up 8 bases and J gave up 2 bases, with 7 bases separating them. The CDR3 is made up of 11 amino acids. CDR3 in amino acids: CASGVAYEQYF. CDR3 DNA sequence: TGTGCCAGCGGTGTGGCCTACGAGCAGTACTTC.